This T cell receptor (beta chain) came from a study of blood T cell repertoires in COVID-19. Authors' processing steps: By means of reference gene primer amplification, nucleated cell counts were estimated. The method was immunoSEQ multiplex PCR; TCRdb's version includes in-frame clones alone and lacks a portion of them. That table is the source of V, J and clone size, and D and trimming were worked out from the DNA. The sample consists of hundreds of thousands of clones, around 90% of them appearing once. Trimming removed 2 bases from V and 5 bases from J; junction bases left unmatched: 4. CDR1 WNHNN and CDR2 SYGVQD come from the germline V gene (reference sequence). There are 15 residues in the CDR3.

Sequencing was performed on PBMCs or T cells enriched from blood (not recorded which). The chain is built from TRBV10-1 and TRBJ2-3, with TRBD2 identical over 10 bases. The sequence came from a man aged 25 to 45 who had recovered from COVID-19. CDR3 DNA sequence: TGCGCCAGCAGTGAGGCTAGCGGGAGCGGAGATACGCAGTATTTT. Amino acids: CASSEASGSGDTQYF.